The next 19 T cell receptor beta chains were all read from a single sample in a study of control samples from healthy donors and cancer patients. Repertoires were generated with immunoSEQ multiplex PCR, while TCRdb's copy carries only in-frame clones and drops some. The sample yields about 160,000 clones, approximately 94% seen once. Sequencing was performed on PBMCs. The receptors shown here come from a man aged 55 to 70 with colorectal cancer.

The chain combines TRBV4-1 with TRBJ1-3; D gene uncertain. V shed 0 bases and J shed 2 bases, with 8 bases lying between them. Germline V gives CDR1 MGHRA, CDR2 YSYEKL. The CDR3 has 15 amino acids. The CDR3 here is CASSQEFQPGNTIYF. CDR3 nucleotides: TGCGCCAGCAGCCAAGAGTTCCAGCCTGGAAACACCATATATTTT.

The genes are TRBV19 and TRBJ2-2; D is unresolved. The V gene's germline CDR1 is LNHDA and CDR2 SQIVND (reference sequence). CDR3 length equals 14 residues. Trimming removed 6 bases from V and 0 bases from J, with 8 bases in between. The CDR3, as DNA: TGTGCCAGTAGATGGCCTCCGAACACCGGGGAGCTGTTTTTT. Protein product: CASRWPPNTGELFF. Looking up the rest from reference TRBV19 and TRBJ2-2 gives the full variable domain: DGGITQSPKYLFRKEGQNVTLSCEQNLNHDAMYWYRQDPGQGLRLIYYSQIVNDFQKGDIAEGYSVSREKKESFPLTVTSAQKNPTAFYLCASRWPPNTGELFFGEGSRLTVL.

J is TRBJ1-1 and V is TRBV3-1 (or the pseudogene TRBV3-2); D is unresolved. Trimming cost V 1 base and J 6 bases, with 9 bases left between them. The germline V gene encodes CDR1 LGHDT and CDR2 YNNKEL (reference sequence). This CDR3 region has 13 residues. CDR3 bases: TGTGCCAGCAGCCAAGGCCCTGGGCCTGAAGCTTTCTTT. This codes for CASSQGPGPEAFF.

The chain employs TRBV5-1 and TRBJ1-4; 9 nucleotides agree with TRBD1. V lost 4 bases to trimming and J lost 8 bases; unmatched junction nucleotides: 9. CDR3 size: 15 residues. CDR1 is SGHRS, CDR2 YFSETQ, per germline. The CDR3 DNA reads TGCGCCAGCAGCCCCACACAGGGGGCTTTGGAAAAACTGTTTTTT. It translates to CASSPTQGALEKLFF.

The chain recombines TRBV9 with TRBJ2-2, with 7 bases identical to TRBD1. V lost 0 bases, J lost 7 bases, and 9 bases stayed unmatched. From germline, CDR1 is SGDLS and CDR2 YYNGEE. The CDR3 is 16 amino acids. The CDR3 spells CASSVGGQYQDGELFF. The CDR3 coding sequence is TGTGCCAGCAGCGTAGGGGGACAGTACCAAGACGGGGAGCTGTTTTTT.

The V and J genes are TRBV3-1 (or the pseudogene TRBV3-2) and TRBJ1-6, with no clear D. The CDR3 sequence is 16 residues long. CDR1 LGHDT and CDR2 YNNKEL come from the germline V gene (reference sequence). V lost 0 bases to trimming and J lost 0 bases, with 6 bases between them. The CDR3: CASSQDPSSYNSPLHF. DNA of the CDR3: TGTGCCAGCAGCCAAGATCCAAGCTCCTATAATTCACCCCTCCACTTT.

This clone came up a few times. V usage is TRBV24-1 and J usage is TRBJ1-5; 7 positions agree with TRBD1. This CDR3 spans 16 amino acids. V was clipped by 3 bases and J by 3 bases; unmatched bases: 7. Per germline, CDR1 KGHDR and CDR2 SFDVKD. The CDR3 is CATSDTGTDPNQPQHF. The CDR3 DNA is TGTGCCACCAGTGATACCGGGACAGATCCCAATCAGCCCCAGCATTTT.

CDR3 amino acids: CASSFERVGYHEQYF. The CDR3 coding sequence is TGCGCCAGCAGCTTTGAAAGGGTGGGGTACCACGAGCAGTACTTC. The genes are TRBV5-1 and TRBJ2-7; D unresolved. The germline V gene encodes CDR1 SGHRS and CDR2 YFSETQ. V shed 2 bases and J shed 5 bases, with 17 bases lying between them. The CDR3 spans 15 residues.

The rearrangement uses TRBV30 and TRBJ2-5; D ambiguous. V lost 7 bases and J 5 bases, leaving 14 bases between the germline ends. CDR3 length equals 12 residues. Germline values: CDR1 GTSNPN, CDR2 SVGIG (reference sequence). CDR3 DNA sequence: TGTGCCTCGGCACTCAATGGGGAGACCCAGTACTTC. This translates into CASALNGETQYF.

The V call is TRBV6-5, the J call TRBJ1-1; D is possibly TRBD1 (5 bases). Deletions cut 2 bases from V and 4 bases from J, with 11 bases between. The CDR3 length is 14 residues. In germline, CDR1 is MNHEY, CDR2 SVGAGI. Written as DNA, the CDR3 is TGTGCCAGCAGTTACGGGGCGGCGGGCACTGAAGCTTTCTTT. Residues: CASSYGAAGTEAFF.

The chain employs TRBV29-1 and TRBJ2-2; 11 nucleotides line up with TRBD1. Germline-derived CDR1 and CDR2 are SQVTM and ANQGSEA. The CDR3 sequence is 13 residues long. After removal of 6 bases from V and 5 bases from J, the junction contained 2 bases not matched to a gene. DNA for the CDR3: TGCAGCGTGGACAGGGGGCCAACCGGGGAGCTGTTTTTT. This sequence encodes CSVDRGPTGELFF.

This clone came up a few times. The DNA for the CDR3 is TGTGCCAGCACCGGAGATGAGCAGTTCTTC. Its protein product is CASTGDEQFF. The gene calls are TRBV28 and TRBJ2-1; D unresolved. V shed 7 bases and J shed 8 bases, with 6 bases lying between them. The CDR3 contains 10 residues. Germline V CDR1 and CDR2: MDHEN, SYDVKM.

In this sample, this clone turned up a few times. This sequence joins TRBV28 and TRBJ1-1; perhaps TRBD1 as D (6 bases). Germline V gene data show CDR1 as MDHEN and CDR2 as SYDVKM. Trimming left V 7 bases short and J 2 bases short, with 11 bases between. This CDR3 spans 13 amino acids. The CDR3 reads CASTYRVNTEAFF. DNA for the CDR3: TGTGCCAGCACCTACAGGGTAAACACTGAAGCTTTCTTT.

J is TRBJ1-5 and V is TRBV30, with a possible D match to TRBD1 (5 bases). Trimming took 2 bases from V and 6 from J, leaving 11 bases between them. The CDR3 has 13 amino acids. Germline loops: CDR1 GTSNPN, CDR2 SVGIG (reference sequence). This chain's CDR3 is CAWSPDDSQPQHF. The DNA for the CDR3 is TGTGCCTGGAGTCCCGACGACAGTCAGCCCCAGCATTTT.

The count of this clone is one. The chain carries TRBV3-1 (or the pseudogene TRBV3-2) and TRBJ2-5; TRBD1 aligns across 10 bases. CDR1 and CDR2 (germline): LGHDT, YNNKEL (reference sequence). Trimming at V came to 3 bases and at J to 5 bases, leaving 0 bases not matched to a gene. The CDR3 has 13 residues. The CDR3 sequence is CASSQDRGETQYF. CDR3 coding DNA: TGTGCCAGCAGCCAGGACAGGGGGGAGACCCAGTACTTC.

The V gene is TRBV5-6, the J gene TRBJ2-3; 14 nucleotides align to TRBD2. After removal of 4 bases from V and 5 bases from J, the junction contained 3 bases not matched to a gene. The CDR3 covers 15 residues. The germline CDR1 and CDR2 sequences are SGHDT and YYEEEE. CDR3 bases: TGTGCCAGCAGCCCCGGACTAGCGGGGGGAGATACGCAGTATTTT. Protein sequence: CASSPGLAGGDTQYF.

The genes are TRBV6-6 and TRBJ2-3; the D is unclear. This CDR3 region has 14 residues. CDR1 is MNHNY and CDR2 is SVGAGI in the germline V gene (reference sequence). V dropped 0 bases and J dropped 2 bases, with 6 bases sitting between them. CDR3 sequence: CASSYSSYTDTQYF. CDR3 nucleotide sequence: TGTGCCAGCAGTTACTCTTCCTACACAGATACGCAGTATTTT.

The chain links TRBV7-9 to TRBJ2-4; 7 bases line up with TRBD1. The CDR3 consists of 15 residues. From germline, CDR1 is SEHNR and CDR2 FQNEAQ (reference sequence). V was clipped by 6 bases and J by 8 bases; unmatched bases: 13. The CDR3 coding sequence is TGTGCCAGCAGGTCCCGGGACAGTATTTACGACATTCAGTACTTC. The encoded protein is CASRSRDSIYDIQYF.

V and J are TRBV6-5 and TRBJ1-6, with 8 bases matching TRBD1. Per the germline V gene, CDR1 is MNHEY and CDR2 is SVGAGI. The CDR3 consists of 15 residues. V trimming: 5 bases; J trimming: 4 bases; junction bases outside the gene matches: 4. The CDR3 loop reads CASSPGQGYNSPLHF. The DNA for the CDR3 is TGTGCCAGCAGTCCCGGACAGGGATATAATTCACCCCTCCACTTT.